Presented here are 15 T cell receptor beta chains from one specimen sequenced in a study of blood T cell repertoires in COVID-19. The table came from immunoSEQ multiplex PCR; TCRdb's copy has only in-frame clones and leaves some out. Among some 370,000 clones, 70% to 90% were seen once, and the ten largest hold around 1.3%. Sequencing was performed on peripheral blood. The receptors originated from a man in his forties with acute or convalescent COVID-19.

V gene TRBV5-4 combines with J gene TRBJ2-1; 8 bases map to TRBD1. Germline CDR1 and CDR2: SGHNT and YYREEE (reference sequence). The CDR3 length is 15 residues. V shed 0 bases and J 4 bases; nucleotides not matched to a gene: 3. DNA for the CDR3: TGTGCCAGCAGCTTGGACAGGGGGGTTTACAATGAGCAGTTCTTC. Amino acid sequence: CASSLDRGVYNEQFF.

The CDR3 loop is CASSYLGADTGELFF. CDR3 DNA: TGTGCCAGCAGTTACTTGGGTGCGGACACCGGGGAGCTGTTTTTT. The chain combines TRBV6-5 with TRBJ2-2, with unresolved D. Trimming left V 1 base short and J 3 bases short, with 9 bases between. The CDR3 totals 15 residues. Germline CDR1 reads MNHEY; CDR2 reads SVGAGI.

CDR3 loop: CASRPNYMWQNYGYTF. DNA of the CDR3: TGTGCCAGCAGGCCCAATTATATGTGGCAAAACTATGGCTACACCTTC. The V gene is TRBV27, the J gene TRBJ1-2, with D uncertain. The CDR3 runs to 16 residues. Trimming left V 6 bases short and J 2 bases short, with 19 bases between. Germline CDR1 reads MNHEY; CDR2 reads SMNVEV (reference sequence).

The CDR3 coding sequence is TGTGCCAGCAGCGTAGCTGGACAGGGGATGAGGGACGAGCAGTACTTC. Translating gives CASSVAGQGMRDEQYF. This chain links TRBV9 with TRBJ2-7; 9 bases are a match to TRBD1. The J segment lost 5 bases and the V segment lost 0 bases, leaving 9 bases of the junction unmatched. The germline CDR1 and CDR2 sequences are SGDLS and YYNGEE. The CDR3 contains 16 residues.

The chain employs TRBV2 and TRBJ2-1; no clear D gene. CDR1 and CDR2 from the germline V gene are SNHLY and FYNNEI. The CDR3 has 12 amino acids. V lost 3 bases and J lost 5, with 5 bases in between. For the CDR3, the DNA is TGTGCCAGCAGTGACGGTAACAATGAGCAGTTCTTC. Its translation is CASSDGNNEQFF.

Here the CDR3 reads CASSPRRDRGYGYTF. CDR3 coding DNA: TGTGCCAGCAGCCCCCGGAGAGACCGGGGCTATGGCTACACCTTC. The chain couples TRBV3-1 (or the pseudogene TRBV3-2) to TRBJ1-2; no clear D gene. The CDR3 consists of 15 residues. Germline CDR1 LGHDT, CDR2 YNNKEL (reference sequence). Trimming stripped 4 bases from V and 4 bases from J, with 16 bases between.

The genes are TRBV6-5 and TRBJ2-7; possible D gene TRBD1, 5 bases. Looked up from germline, CDR1 is MNHEY and CDR2 is SVGAGI. This CDR3 region has 15 residues. The ends were cut back, 4 bases at V and 3 bases at J, with 16 bases in the middle. CDR3 amino acids: CASSFAATDLYEQYF. In nucleotides, the CDR3 is TGTGCCAGCAGTTTCGCCGCGACAGACCTCTACGAGCAGTACTTC.

This sequence joins TRBV27 and TRBJ1-5; D unresolved. The CDR3 runs 12 residues. Trimming cost V 8 bases and J 4 bases, with 9 bases left between them. Germline-derived CDR1 and CDR2 are MNHEY and SMNVEV (reference sequence). CDR3 nucleotide sequence: TGTGCCAGCGCCCAAACTAATCAGCCCCAGCATTTT. Residues: CASAQTNQPQHF.

This clone was counted only a few times. The chain links TRBV12-3 or TRBV12-4 to TRBJ1-1; 7 bases match TRBD1. With V trimmed by 5 bases and J by 8 bases, 5 bases remained unmatched. The CDR3 loop spans 12 amino acids. DNA for the CDR3: TGTGCCAGCAGTCCCTGGGACAGAGAAGCTTTCTTT. This gives the protein CASSPWDREAFF.

V and J are TRBV18 and TRBJ2-7; 7 bases match TRBD1. The V segment lost 6 bases and the J segment 5 bases; nucleotides outside the gene matches: 7. There are 13 residues in the CDR3. The germline CDR1 and CDR2 sequences are KGHSH and LQKENI. The CDR3 protein is CASSDQGGDEQYF. In DNA form, the CDR3 reads TGTGCCAGCTCGGACCAAGGGGGCGACGAGCAGTACTTC.

J is TRBJ1-2 and V is TRBV7-9, with 9 bases identical to TRBD1. Looked up from germline, CDR1 is SEHNR and CDR2 is FQNEAQ (reference sequence). The ends lost 3 bases at V and 4 bases at J; junction bases unmatched: 0. The CDR3 has 13 residues. The CDR3 protein is CASSLTGGYGYTF. CDR3 sequence (DNA): TGTGCCAGCAGCTTGACAGGGGGCTATGGCTACACCTTC.

This chain connects TRBV5-1 to TRBJ1-1, with 10 bases matching TRBD1. Germline V CDR1 and CDR2: SGHRS, YFSETQ. This CDR3 contains 14 residues. V was pared by 3 bases and J by 6 bases, with 5 bases of the junction left unmatched. CDR3 protein: CASSYGQGVSEAFF. CDR3 nucleotides: TGCGCCAGCAGCTATGGACAGGGGGTCTCTGAAGCTTTCTTT.

This clone was counted a single time. This chain links TRBV2 with TRBJ2-5; 10 bases fit TRBD2. V was clipped by 4 bases and J by 2 bases; unmatched bases: 4. CDR3 length equals 15 residues. Germline-derived CDR1 and CDR2 are SNHLY and FYNNEI. CDR3 residues: CASSVGLAAQETQYF. The CDR3 DNA follows: TGTGCCAGCAGTGTCGGACTAGCGGCACAAGAGACCCAGTACTTC.

The rearrangement joins TRBV5-4 to TRBJ2-1; 8 nucleotides line up with TRBD2. Germline V CDR1 and CDR2: SGHNT, YYREEE (reference sequence). V shed 0 bases, J shed 6 bases, and the junction held 8 bases outside the gene matches. There are 16 residues in the CDR3. The CDR3 protein is CASSLVPSGSFNEQFF. Here the CDR3 DNA reads TGTGCCAGCAGCTTGGTCCCCAGCGGGAGTTTCAATGAGCAGTTCTTC.

The V call is TRBV28, the J call TRBJ1-5; weak D call: TRBD1 (5 bases). The CDR3 spans 16 residues. Trimming took off 7 bases at V and 5 bases at J, with 21 bases between the two ends. The germline V gene has CDR1 MDHEN and CDR2 SYDVKM. The chain's CDR3 is CASTYSGGGTHQPQHF. CDR3 nucleotide sequence: TGTGCCAGCACCTATTCCGGGGGGGGTACCCATCAGCCCCAGCATTTT.